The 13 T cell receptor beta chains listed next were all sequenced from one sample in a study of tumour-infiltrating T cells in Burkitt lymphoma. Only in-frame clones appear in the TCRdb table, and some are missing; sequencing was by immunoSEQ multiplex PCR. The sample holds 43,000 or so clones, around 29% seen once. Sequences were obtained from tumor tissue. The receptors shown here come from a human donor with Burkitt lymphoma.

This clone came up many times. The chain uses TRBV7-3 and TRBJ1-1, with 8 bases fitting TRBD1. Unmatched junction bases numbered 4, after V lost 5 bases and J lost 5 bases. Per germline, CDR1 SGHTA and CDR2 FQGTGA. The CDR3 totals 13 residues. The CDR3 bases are TGTGCCAGCAGCCAGGGGGCAGGGACTGAAGCTTTCTTT. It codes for CASSQGAGTEAFF.

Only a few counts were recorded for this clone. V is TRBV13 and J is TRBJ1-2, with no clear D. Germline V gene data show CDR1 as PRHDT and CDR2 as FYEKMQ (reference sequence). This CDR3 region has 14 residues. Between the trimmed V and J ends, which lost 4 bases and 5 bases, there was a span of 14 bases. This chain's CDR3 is CASSSQPAGYGYTF. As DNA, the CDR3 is TGTGCCAGCAGCTCGCAGCCAGCGGGGTATGGCTACACCTTC.

CDR3 amino acids: CASSPGTGRGVEQYF. DNA for the CDR3: TGTGCCAGCTCACCCGGGACAGGGCGGGGGGTCGAGCAGTACTTC. V and J are TRBV18 and TRBJ2-7; maybe TRBD1 (9 bases). The germline V and J ends were trimmed by 3 bases and 6 bases, with 18 bases remaining between them. Germline CDR1 is KGHSH and CDR2 is LQKENI. The CDR3 covers 15 residues.

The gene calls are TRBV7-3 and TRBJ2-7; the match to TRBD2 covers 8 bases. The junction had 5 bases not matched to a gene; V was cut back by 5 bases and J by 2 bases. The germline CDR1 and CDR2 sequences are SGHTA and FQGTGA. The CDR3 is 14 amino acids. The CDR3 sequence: CASSISGETYEQYF. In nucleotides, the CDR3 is TGTGCCAGCAGCATTAGCGGGGAAACCTACGAGCAGTACTTC.

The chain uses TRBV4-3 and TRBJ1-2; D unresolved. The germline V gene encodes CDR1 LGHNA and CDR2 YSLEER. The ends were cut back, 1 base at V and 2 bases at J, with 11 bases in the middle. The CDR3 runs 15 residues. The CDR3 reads CASSQGIGSNYGYTF. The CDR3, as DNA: TGCGCCAGCAGCCAAGGGATAGGGTCGAACTATGGCTACACCTTC.

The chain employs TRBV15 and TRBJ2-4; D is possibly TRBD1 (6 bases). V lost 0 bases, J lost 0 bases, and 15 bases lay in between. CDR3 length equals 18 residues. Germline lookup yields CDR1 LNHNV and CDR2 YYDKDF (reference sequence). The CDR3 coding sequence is TGTGCCACCAGCAGAGATCGGGGTACAGGGTTAGCCAAAAACATTCAGTACTTC. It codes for CATSRDRGTGLAKNIQYF.

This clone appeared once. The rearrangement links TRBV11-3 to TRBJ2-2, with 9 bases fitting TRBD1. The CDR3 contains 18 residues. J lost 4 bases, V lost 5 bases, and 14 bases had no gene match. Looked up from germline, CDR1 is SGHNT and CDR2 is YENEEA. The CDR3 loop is CASSPGTGHDWVTGELFF. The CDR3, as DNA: TGTGCCAGCAGCCCCGGGACAGGGCATGACTGGGTCACCGGGGAGCTGTTTTTT.

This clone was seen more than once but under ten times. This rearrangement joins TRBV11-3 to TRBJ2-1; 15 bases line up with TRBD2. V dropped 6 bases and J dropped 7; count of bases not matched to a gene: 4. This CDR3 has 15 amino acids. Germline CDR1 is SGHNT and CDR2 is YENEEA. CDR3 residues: CASSAGTSGGNEQFF. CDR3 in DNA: TGTGCCAGCAGTGCCGGGACTAGCGGGGGGAATGAGCAGTTCTTC. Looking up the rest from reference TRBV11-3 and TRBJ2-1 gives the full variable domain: EAGVVQSPRYKIIEKKQPVAFWCNPISGHNTLYWYLQNLGQGPELLIRYENEEAVDDSQLPKDRFSAERLKGVDSTLKIQPAELGDSAVYLCASSAGTSGGNEQFFGPGTRLTVL.

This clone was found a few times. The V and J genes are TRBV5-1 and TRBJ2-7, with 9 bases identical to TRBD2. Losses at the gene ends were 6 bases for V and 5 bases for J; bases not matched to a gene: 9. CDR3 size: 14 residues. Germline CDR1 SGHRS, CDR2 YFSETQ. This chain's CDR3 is CASTLAGLGDEQYF. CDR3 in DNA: TGCGCCAGCACCCTAGCGGGGCTGGGGGACGAGCAGTACTTC. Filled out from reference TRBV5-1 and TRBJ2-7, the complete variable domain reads KAGVTQTPRYLIKTRGQQVTLSCSPISGHRSVSWYQQTPGQGLQFLFEYFSETQRNKGNFPGRFSGRQFSNSRSEMNVSTLELGDSALYLCASTLAGLGDEQYFGPGTRLTVT.

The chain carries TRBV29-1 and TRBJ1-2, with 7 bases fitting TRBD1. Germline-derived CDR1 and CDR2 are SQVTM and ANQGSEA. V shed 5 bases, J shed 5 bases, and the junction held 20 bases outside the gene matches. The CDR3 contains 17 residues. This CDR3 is CSVKIRDSGPLGYGYTF. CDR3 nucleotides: TGCAGCGTTAAGATCCGGGACAGCGGTCCTCTGGGGTATGGCTACACCTTC.

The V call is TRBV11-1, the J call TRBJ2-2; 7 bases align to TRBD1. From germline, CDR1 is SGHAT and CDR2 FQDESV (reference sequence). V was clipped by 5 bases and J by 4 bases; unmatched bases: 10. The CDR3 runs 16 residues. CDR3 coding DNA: TGTGCCAGCAGCCCGGGAAGACAGGGAGTCACCGGGGAGCTGTTTTTT. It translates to CASSPGRQGVTGELFF.

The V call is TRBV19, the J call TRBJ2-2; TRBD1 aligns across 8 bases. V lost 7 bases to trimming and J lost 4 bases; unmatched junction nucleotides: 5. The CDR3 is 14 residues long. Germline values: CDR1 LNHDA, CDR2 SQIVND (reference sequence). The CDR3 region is CASKGTGSTGELFF. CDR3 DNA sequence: TGTGCCAGTAAGGGGACAGGAAGCACCGGGGAGCTGTTTTTT.

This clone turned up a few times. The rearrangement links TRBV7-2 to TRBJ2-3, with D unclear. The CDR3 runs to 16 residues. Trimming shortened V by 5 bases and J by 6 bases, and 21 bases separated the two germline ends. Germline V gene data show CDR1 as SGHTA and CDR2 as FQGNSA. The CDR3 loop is CASSPQIASALDTQYF. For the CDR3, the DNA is TGTGCCAGCAGCCCCCAAATAGCCTCGGCCCTGGATACGCAGTATTTT.